This TCR beta chain was retrieved from a study of T cell responses to AZD1222 COVID-19 vaccine. Second-dose intervals of approximately 4 or approximately 12 weeks were pooled. On this clone: Its antigen remains unidentified.

General study findings and limits: An increase in Spike-specific TCR breadth and depth was observed after two AZD1222 doses. Donor demographics were predominantly white British with a female majority; clonal diversity may be underestimated. Just a handful of people given AZD1222 tested seropositive at baseline.

This table comes from immunoSEQ multiplex PCR, and its TCRdb copy is limited to in-frame clones, with some not included. The data contain under 30,000 clones, around 87% of them singletons. V lost 0 bases to trimming and J lost 7 bases, with 13 bases between them. The V gene's germline CDR1 is LGHDT and CDR2 YNNKEL (reference sequence). The CDR3 covers 15 residues. The chain couples TRBV3-1 (or the pseudogene TRBV3-2) to TRBJ1-5, with no clear D. The receptor's source is an adult who received the AZD1222 COVID-19 vaccine. The material was peripheral blood, obtained 28 days after the second AZD1222 dose. CDR3 loop: CASSQDGSITQPQHF. The CDR3 bases are TGTGCCAGCAGCCAAGACGGTTCTATTACCCAGCCCCAGCATTTT.